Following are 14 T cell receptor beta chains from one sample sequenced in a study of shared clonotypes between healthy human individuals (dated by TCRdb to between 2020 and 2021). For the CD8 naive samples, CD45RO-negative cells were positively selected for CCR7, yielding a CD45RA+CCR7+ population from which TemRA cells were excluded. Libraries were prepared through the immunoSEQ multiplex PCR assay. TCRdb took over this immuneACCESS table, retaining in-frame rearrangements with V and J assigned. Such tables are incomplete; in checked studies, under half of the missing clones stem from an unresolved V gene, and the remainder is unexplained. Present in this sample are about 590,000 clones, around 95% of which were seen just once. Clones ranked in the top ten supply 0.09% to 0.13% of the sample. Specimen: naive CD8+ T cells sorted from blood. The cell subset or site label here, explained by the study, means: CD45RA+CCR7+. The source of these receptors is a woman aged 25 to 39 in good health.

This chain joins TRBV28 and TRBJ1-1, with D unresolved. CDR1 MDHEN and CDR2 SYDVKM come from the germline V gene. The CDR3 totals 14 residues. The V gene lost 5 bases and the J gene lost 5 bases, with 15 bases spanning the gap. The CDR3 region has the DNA TGTGCCAGCAGTCCGACAACTATGGGGACTGAAGCTTTCTTT. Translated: CASSPTTMGTEAFF.

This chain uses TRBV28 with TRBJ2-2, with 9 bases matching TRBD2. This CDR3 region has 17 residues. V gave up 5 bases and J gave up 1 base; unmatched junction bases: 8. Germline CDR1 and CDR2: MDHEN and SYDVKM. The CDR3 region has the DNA TGTGCCAGCAGTACCATCCTAGCGGGGTTGAACACCGGGGAGCTGTTTTTT. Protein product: CASSTILAGLNTGELFF.

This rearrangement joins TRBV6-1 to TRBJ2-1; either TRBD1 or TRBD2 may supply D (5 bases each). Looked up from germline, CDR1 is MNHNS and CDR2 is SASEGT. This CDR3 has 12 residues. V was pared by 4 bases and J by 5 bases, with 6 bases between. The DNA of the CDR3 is TGTGCCAGCAGTGGGGACGACAATGAGCAGTTCTTC. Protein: CASSGDDNEQFF.

The CDR3 bases are TGTGCCAGCAGCGTGGGGGACGGCAGCTCCTACAATGAGCAGTTCTTC. Translated: CASSVGDGSSYNEQFF. The rearrangement links TRBV7-7 to TRBJ2-1; D is tentatively TRBD1 or TRBD2 (5 bases each). V shed 5 bases and J shed 0 bases, with 14 bases lying between them. This CDR3 is built from 16 residues. Germline assignment: CDR1 SSHAT and CDR2 FNYEAQ (reference sequence). Using reference TRBV7-7 and TRBJ2-1 for the parts outside the CDR3, the full variable domain is GAGVSQSPRYKVTKRGQDVTLRCDPISSHATLYWYQQALGQGPEFLTYFNYEAQPDKSGLPSDRFSAERPEGSISTLTIQRTEQRDSAMYRCASSVGDGSSYNEQFFGPGTRLTVL.

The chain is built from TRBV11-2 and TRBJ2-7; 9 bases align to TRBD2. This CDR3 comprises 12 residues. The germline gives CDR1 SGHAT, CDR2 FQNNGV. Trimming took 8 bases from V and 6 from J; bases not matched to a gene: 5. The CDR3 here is CASCGGGAEQYF. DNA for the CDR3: TGTGCCAGCTGCGGGGGGGGTGCCGAGCAGTACTTC.

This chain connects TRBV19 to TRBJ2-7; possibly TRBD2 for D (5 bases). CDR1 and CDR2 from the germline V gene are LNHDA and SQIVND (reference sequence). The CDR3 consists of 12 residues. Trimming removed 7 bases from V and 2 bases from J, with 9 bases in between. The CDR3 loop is CASMGETYEQYF. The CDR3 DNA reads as TGTGCCAGTATGGGAGAGACCTACGAGCAGTACTTC.

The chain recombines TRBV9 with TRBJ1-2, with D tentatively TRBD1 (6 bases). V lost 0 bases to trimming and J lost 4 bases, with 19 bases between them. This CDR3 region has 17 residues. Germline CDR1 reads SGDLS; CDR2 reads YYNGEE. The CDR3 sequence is CASSVDAGGGLPYGYTF. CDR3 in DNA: TGTGCCAGCAGCGTAGATGCGGGTGGGGGCCTACCCTATGGCTACACCTTC.

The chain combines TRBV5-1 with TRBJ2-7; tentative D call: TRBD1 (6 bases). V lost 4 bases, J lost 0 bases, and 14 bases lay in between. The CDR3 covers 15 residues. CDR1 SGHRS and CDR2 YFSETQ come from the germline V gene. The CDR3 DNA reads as TGCGCCAGCAGCACCACAGGGCCACTCTCCTACGAGCAGTACTTC. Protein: CASSTTGPLSYEQYF.

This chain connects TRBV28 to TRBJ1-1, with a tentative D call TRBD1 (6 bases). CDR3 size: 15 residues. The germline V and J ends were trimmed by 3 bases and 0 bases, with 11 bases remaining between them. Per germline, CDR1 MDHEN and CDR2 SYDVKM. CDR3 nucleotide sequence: TGTGCCAGCAGTTTGTCCGGGGGCATGAACACTGAAGCTTTCTTT. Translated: CASSLSGGMNTEAFF. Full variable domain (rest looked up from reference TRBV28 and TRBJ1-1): DVKVTQSSRYLVKRTGEKVFLECVQDMDHENMFWYRQDPGLGLRLIYFSYDVKMKEKGDIPEGYSVSREKKERFSLILESASTNQTSMYLCASSLSGGMNTEAFFGQGTRLTVV.

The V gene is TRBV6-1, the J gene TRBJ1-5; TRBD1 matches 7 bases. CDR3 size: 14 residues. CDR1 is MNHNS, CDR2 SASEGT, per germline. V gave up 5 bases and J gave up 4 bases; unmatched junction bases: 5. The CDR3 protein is CASSPWDSNQPQHF. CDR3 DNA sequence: TGTGCCAGCAGTCCTTGGGACAGTAATCAGCCCCAGCATTTT.

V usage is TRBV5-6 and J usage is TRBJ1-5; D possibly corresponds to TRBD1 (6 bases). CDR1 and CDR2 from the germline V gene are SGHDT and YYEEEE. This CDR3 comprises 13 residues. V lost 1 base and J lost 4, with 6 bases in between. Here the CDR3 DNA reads TGTGCCAGCAGCTTGCAGGGGAATCAGCCCCAGCATTTT. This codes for CASSLQGNQPQHF.

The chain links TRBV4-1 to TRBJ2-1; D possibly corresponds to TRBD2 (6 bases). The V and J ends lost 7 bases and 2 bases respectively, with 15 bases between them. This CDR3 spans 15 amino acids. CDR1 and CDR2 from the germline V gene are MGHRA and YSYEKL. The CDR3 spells CASMPRGGTYNEQFF. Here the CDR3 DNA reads TGCGCCAGCATGCCACGGGGAGGCACCTACAATGAGCAGTTCTTC.

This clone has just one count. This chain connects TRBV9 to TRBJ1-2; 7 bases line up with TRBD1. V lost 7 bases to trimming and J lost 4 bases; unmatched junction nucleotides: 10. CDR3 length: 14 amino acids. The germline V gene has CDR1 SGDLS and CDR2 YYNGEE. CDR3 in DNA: TGTGCCAGCGTCCGGACAGGATCGGGCTATGGCTACACCTTC. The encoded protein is CASVRTGSGYGYTF. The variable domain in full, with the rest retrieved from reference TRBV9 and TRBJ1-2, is DSGVTQTPKHLITATGQRVTLRCSPRSGDLSVYWYQQSLDQGLQFLIQYYNGEERAKGNILERFSAQQFPDLHSELNLSSLELGDSALYFCASVRTGSGYGYTFGSGTRLTVV.

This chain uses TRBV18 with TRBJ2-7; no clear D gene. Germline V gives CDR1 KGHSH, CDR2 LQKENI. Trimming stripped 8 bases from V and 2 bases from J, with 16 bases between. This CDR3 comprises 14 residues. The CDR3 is CASAPEAGTYEQYF. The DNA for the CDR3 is TGTGCCAGCGCCCCCGAGGCAGGTACCTACGAGCAGTACTTC.